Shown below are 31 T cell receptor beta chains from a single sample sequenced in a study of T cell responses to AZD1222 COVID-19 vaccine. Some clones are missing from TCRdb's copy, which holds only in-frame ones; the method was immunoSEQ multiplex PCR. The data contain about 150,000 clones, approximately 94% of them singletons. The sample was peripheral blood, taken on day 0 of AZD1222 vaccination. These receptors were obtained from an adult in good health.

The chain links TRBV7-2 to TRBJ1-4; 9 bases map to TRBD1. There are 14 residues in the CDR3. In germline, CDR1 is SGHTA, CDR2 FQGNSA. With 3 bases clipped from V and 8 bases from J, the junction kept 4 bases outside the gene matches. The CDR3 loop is CASSLGQGDEKLFF. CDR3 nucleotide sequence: TGTGCCAGCAGCTTGGGACAGGGAGACGAAAAACTGTTTTTT.

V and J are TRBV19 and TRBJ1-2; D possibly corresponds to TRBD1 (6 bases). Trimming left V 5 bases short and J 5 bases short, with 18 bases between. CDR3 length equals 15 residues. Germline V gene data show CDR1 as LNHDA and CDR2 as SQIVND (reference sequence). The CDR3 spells CASSPQTDRRYGYTF. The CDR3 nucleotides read TGTGCCAGTAGTCCGCAGACGGACAGACGTTATGGCTACACCTTC.

In DNA, the CDR3 is TGTGCCAGCAGTTCCGGGTTCAATCAGCCCCAGCATTTT. This sequence encodes CASSSGFNQPQHF. This rearrangement joins TRBV6-5 to TRBJ1-5; D remains ambiguous. Per the germline V gene, CDR1 is MNHEY and CDR2 is SVGAGI. The CDR3 spans 13 residues. V was cut by 4 bases and J by 3 bases, with 7 bases left in between.

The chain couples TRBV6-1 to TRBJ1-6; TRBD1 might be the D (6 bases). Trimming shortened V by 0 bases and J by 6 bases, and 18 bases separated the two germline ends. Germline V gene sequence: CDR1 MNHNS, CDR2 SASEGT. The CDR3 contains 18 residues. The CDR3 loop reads CASSEAIRTANINSPLHF. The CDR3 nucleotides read TGTGCCAGCAGTGAAGCAATTCGGACAGCTAATATTAATTCACCCCTCCACTTT.

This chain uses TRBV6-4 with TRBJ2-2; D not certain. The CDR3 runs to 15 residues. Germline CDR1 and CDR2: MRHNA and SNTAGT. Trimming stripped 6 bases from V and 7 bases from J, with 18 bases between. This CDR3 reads CASSPSDSGGGELFF. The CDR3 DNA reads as TGTGCCAGCAGCCCCTCCGACTCCGGCGGCGGGGAGCTGTTTTTT.

CDR3 DNA: TGCGCCAGCAGCTCGGTTGCGGGAGGCCCGGGGACCCAGTACTTC. It specifies CASSSVAGGPGTQYF. The V and J genes are TRBV5-1 and TRBJ2-5; TRBD2 agrees at 8 bases. V lost 3 bases to trimming and J lost 7 bases; unmatched junction nucleotides: 11. The CDR3 spans 15 residues. Germline V lookup: CDR1 SGHRS, CDR2 YFSETQ.

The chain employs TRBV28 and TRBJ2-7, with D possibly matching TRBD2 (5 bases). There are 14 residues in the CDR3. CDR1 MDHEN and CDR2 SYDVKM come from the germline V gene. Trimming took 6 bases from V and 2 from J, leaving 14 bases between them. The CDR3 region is CASRRAGATYEQYF. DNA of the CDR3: TGTGCCAGCAGGCGGGCAGGCGCTACCTACGAGCAGTACTTC.

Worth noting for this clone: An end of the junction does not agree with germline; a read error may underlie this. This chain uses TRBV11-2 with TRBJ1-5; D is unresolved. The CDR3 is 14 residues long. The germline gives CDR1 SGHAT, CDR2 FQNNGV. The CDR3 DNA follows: TGTGCCACCAGCCCCACTTGGGGCAATCAGCCCCAGCATTTT. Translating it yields CATSPTWGNQPQHF. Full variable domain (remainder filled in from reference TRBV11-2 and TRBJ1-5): EAGVAQSPRYKIIEKRQSVAFWCNPISGHATLYWYQQILGQGPKLLIQFQNNGVVDDSQLPKDRFSAERLKGVDSTLKIQPAKLEDSAVYLCATSPTWGNQPQHFGDGTRLSIL.

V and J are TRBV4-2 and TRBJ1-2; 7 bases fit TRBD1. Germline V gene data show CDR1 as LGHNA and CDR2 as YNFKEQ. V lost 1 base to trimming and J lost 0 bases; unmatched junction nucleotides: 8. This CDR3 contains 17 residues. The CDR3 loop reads CASSQGGPGTANYGYTF. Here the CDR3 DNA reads TGTGCCAGCAGCCAAGGCGGTCCCGGGACAGCTAACTATGGCTACACCTTC.

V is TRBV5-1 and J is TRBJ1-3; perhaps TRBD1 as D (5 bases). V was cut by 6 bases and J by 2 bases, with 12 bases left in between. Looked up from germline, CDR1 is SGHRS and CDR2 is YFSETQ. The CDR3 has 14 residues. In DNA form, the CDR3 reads TGCGCCAGCACTGCGGGGGGTGCTGGAAACACCATATATTTT. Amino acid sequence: CASTAGGAGNTIYF.

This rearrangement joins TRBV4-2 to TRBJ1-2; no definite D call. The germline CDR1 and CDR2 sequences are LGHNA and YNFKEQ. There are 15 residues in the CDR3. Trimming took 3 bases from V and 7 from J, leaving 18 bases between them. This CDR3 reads CASSQAATGRGGYTF. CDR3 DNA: TGTGCCAGCAGCCAGGCGGCGACGGGCCGGGGTGGCTACACCTTC.

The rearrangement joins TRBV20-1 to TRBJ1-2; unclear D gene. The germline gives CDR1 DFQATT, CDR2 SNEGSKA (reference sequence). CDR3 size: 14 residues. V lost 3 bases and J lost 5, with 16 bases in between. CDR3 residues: CSASVADLDYGYTF. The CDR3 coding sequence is TGCAGTGCTAGTGTTGCTGACTTGGATTATGGCTACACCTTC.

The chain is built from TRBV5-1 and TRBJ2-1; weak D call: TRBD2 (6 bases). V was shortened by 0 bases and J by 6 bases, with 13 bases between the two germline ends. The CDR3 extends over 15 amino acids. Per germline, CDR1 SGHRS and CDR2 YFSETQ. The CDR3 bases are TGCGCCAGCAGCTTGGCGTCTGAGGGAGGCAATGAGCAGTTCTTC. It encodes CASSLASEGGNEQFF.

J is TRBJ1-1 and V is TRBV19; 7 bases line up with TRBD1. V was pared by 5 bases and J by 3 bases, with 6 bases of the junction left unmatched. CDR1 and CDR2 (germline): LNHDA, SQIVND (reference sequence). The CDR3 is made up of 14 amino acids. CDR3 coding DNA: TGTGCCAGTAGTGGACGACAGGGAGACACTGAAGCTTTCTTT. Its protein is CASSGRQGDTEAFF.

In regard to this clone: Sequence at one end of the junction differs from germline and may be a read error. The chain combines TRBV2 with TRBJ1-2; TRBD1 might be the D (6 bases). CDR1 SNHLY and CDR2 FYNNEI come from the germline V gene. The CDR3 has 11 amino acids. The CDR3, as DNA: TGTGCCAGCAGTGATTCTTACAGGGCCTACTTC. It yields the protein CASSDSYRAYF.

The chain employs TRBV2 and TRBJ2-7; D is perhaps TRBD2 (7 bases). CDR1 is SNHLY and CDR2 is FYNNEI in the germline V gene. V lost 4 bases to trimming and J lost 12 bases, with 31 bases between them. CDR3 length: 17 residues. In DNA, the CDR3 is TGTGCCAGCAGTGCCTTCCCCTGGGGAGGGGGTAGGGGCGCGGGGTACTTC. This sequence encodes CASSAFPWGGGRGAGYF.

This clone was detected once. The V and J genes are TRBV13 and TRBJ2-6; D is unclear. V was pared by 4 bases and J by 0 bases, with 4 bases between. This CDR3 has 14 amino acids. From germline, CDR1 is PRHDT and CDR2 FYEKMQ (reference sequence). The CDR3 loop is CASSWSSGANVLTF. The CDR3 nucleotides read TGTGCCAGCAGCTGGTCCTCTGGGGCCAACGTCCTGACTTTC. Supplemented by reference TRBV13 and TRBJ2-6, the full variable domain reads AAGVIQSPRHLIKEKRETATLKCYPIPRHDTVYWYQQGPGQDPQFLISFYEKMQSDKGSIPDRFSAQQFSDYHSELNMSSLELGDSALYFCASSWSSGANVLTFGAGSRLTVL.

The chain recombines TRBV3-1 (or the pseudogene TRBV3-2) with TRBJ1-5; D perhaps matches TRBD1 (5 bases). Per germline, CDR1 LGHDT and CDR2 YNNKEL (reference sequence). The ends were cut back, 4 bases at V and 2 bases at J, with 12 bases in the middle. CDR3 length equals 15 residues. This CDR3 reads CASSPGLRGNQPQHF. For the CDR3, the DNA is TGTGCCAGCAGCCCAGGGCTCCGGGGCAATCAGCCCCAGCATTTT.

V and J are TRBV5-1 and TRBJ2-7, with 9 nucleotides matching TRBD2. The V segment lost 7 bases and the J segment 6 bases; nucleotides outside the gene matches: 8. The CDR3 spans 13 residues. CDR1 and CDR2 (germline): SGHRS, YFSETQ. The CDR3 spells CASGDPSGIEQYF. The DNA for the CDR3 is TGCGCCAGCGGAGACCCTAGCGGGATCGAGCAGTACTTC.

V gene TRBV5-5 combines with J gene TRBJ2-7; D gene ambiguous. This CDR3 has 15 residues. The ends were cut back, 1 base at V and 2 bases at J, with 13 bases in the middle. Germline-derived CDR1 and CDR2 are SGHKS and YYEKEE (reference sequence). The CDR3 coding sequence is TGTGCCAGCAGCTTGACACAGCCGCCGCCCTACGAGCAGTACTTC. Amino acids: CASSLTQPPPYEQYF.

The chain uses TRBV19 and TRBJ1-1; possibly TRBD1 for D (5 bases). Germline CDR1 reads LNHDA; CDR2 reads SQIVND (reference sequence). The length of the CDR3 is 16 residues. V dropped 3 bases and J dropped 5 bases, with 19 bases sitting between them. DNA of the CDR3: TGTGCCAGTAGTATTGGTCCCCCAGGGCGGGGGACTGAAGCTTTCTTT. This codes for CASSIGPPGRGTEAFF.

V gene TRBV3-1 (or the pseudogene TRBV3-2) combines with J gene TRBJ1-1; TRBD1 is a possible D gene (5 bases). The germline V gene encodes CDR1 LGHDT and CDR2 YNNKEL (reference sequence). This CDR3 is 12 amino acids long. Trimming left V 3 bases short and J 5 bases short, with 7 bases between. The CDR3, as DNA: TGTGCCAGCAGCCAGGGGGGGACTGAAGCTTTCTTT. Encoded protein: CASSQGGTEAFF.

CDR3 coding DNA: TGTGCCAGCAGTCACACCGGGACTAGTCATCCCGACGAGCAGTACTTC. It translates to CASSHTGTSHPDEQYF. The rearrangement uses TRBV27 and TRBJ2-7; the match to TRBD2 covers 8 bases. The length of the CDR3 is 16 residues. V lost 5 bases to trimming and J lost 5 bases; unmatched junction nucleotides: 14. Germline CDR1 reads MNHEY; CDR2 reads SMNVEV (reference sequence).

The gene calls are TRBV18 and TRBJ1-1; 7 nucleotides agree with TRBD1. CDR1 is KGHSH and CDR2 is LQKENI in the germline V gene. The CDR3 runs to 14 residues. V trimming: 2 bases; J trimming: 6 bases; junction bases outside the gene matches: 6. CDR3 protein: CASSPTRGAAEAFF. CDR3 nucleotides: TGTGCCAGCTCACCAACCAGGGGGGCCGCTGAAGCTTTCTTT.

CDR3 sequence: CSVVGWAVDGYTF. The CDR3 coding sequence is TGCAGCGTTGTGGGATGGGCAGTGGATGGCTACACCTTC. The chain uses TRBV29-1 and TRBJ1-2; no definite D call. The length of the CDR3 is 13 residues. Germline lookup yields CDR1 SQVTM and CDR2 ANQGSEA. Trimming removed 4 bases at V and 6 bases at J, with 15 bases between.

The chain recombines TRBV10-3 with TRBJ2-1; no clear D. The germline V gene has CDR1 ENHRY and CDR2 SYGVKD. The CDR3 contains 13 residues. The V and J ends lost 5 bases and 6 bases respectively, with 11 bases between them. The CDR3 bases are TGTGCCATCAGTACCACGGGCGTCAATGAGCAGTTCTTC. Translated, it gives CAISTTGVNEQFF.

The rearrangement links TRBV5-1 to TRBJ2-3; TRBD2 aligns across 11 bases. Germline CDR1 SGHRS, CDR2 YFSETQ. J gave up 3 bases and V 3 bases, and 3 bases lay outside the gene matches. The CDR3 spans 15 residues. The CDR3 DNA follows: TGCGCCAGCAGCTCAGGGACTAGCGGAACAGATACGCAGTATTTT. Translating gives CASSSGTSGTDTQYF.

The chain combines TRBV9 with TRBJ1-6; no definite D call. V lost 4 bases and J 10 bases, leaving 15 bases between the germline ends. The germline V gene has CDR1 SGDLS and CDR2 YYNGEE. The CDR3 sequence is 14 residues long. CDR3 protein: CASSPRVGESPLHF. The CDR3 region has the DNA TGTGCCAGCAGCCCCCGGGTCGGGGAGTCACCCCTCCACTTT.

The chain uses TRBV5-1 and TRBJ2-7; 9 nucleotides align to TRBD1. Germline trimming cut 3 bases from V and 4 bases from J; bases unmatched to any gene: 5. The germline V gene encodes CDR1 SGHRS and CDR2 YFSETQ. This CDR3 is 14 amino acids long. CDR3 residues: CASSWDRVMYEQYF. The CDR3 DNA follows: TGCGCCAGCAGCTGGGACAGGGTTATGTACGAGCAGTACTTC.

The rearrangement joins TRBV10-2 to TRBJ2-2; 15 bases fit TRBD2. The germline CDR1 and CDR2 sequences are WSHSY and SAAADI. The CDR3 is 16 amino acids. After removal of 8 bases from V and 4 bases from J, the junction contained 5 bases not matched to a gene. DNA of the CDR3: TGCGCCAGCGGACTAGCGGGGGGGCCGGGCACCGGGGAGCTGTTTTTT. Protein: CASGLAGGPGTGELFF.

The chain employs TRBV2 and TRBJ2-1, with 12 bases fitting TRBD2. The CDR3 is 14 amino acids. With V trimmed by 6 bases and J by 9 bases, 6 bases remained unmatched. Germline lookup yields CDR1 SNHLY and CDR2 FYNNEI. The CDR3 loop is CASSGLAGRVEQFF. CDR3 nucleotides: TGTGCCAGCAGCGGACTAGCGGGGCGGGTTGAGCAGTTCTTC.